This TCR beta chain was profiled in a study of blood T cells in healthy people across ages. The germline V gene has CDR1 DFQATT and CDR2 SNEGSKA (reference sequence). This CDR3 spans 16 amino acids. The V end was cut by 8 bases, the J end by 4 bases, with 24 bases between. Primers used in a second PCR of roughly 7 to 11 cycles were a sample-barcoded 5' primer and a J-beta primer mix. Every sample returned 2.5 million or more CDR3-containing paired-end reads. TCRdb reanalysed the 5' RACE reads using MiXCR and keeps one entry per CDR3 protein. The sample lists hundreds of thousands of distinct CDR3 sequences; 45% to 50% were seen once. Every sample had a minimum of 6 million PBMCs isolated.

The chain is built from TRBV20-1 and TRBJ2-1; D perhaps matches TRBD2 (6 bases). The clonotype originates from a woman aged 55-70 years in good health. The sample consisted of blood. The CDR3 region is CSSNGEGLALYNEQFF. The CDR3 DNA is TGCAGTTCAAACGGAGAGGGGCTAGCGCTATACAATGAGCAGTTCTTC.